Sequencing of this T cell receptor beta chain was carried out in a study of cytomegalovirus exposure and HLA in healthy donors. General study results and limits: The likely origin of a cluster of highly shared sequence variants was a sequencing artifact.

Germline V gives CDR1 LNHDA, CDR2 SQIVND (reference sequence). The CDR3 loop spans 15 amino acids. The V segment lost 6 bases and the J segment 6 bases; nucleotides outside the gene matches: 12. Amplification used 60 Vbeta primers and 13 Jbeta primers. Measured with immunoSEQ multiplex PCR; TCRdb has only the in-frame clones, and not every one. The specimen's table records 200,000 or so clones. Details on this clone: Its specificity is not known.

The sequenced material came from PBMCs. This TCR came from a boy younger than 18 in good health and CMV-seronegative. The chain recombines TRBV19 with TRBJ2-7; 9 bases line up with TRBD1. This CDR3 reads CASSRTDRGSSEQYF. The CDR3 coding sequence is TGTGCCAGTAGCCGAACGGACAGGGGAAGTTCCGAGCAGTACTTC.